The next 9 T cell receptor beta chains were all read from a single sample in a study of response to subunit inactivated influenza vaccine. TCRdb re-derived calls from the RT-PCR reads in MiXCR, one entry per CDR3 protein. The data contain approximately 500,000 distinct CDR3 sequences, 10% to 15% of them singletons. Specimen: PBMCs from blood, collected 40 to 50 days after vaccination. These receptors all come from a man aged 45-65 years who received an inactivated influenza vaccine.

V gene TRBV29-1 combines with J gene TRBJ2-1, with 8 bases identical to TRBD2. V lost 7 bases, J lost 2 bases, and 10 bases stayed unmatched. This CDR3 has 15 amino acids. The germline V gene encodes CDR1 SQVTM and CDR2 ANQGSEA. CDR3 protein: CSARSGTFTYNEQFF. CDR3 coding DNA: TGCAGCGCCCGTAGCGGGACGTTCACCTACAATGAGCAGTTCTTC.

The rearrangement joins TRBV11-3 to TRBJ2-5, with D possibly TRBD1 on 5 matching bases. V lost 2 bases and J 1 base, leaving 14 bases between the germline ends. From germline, CDR1 is SGHNT and CDR2 YENEEA. This CDR3 spans 16 amino acids. CDR3 in DNA: TGTGCCAGCAGCTTACCGCGTCGACAGCCCCAAGAGACCCAGTACTTC. Translating it yields CASSLPRRQPQETQYF.

This clonotype appeared many times. This chain links TRBV29-1 with TRBJ2-7, with TRBD2 matching over 16 bases. Germline-derived CDR1 and CDR2 are SQVTM and ANQGSEA. With 4 bases clipped from V and 4 bases from J, the junction kept 10 bases outside the gene matches. CDR3 length equals 17 residues. CDR3: CSVGATGTSGRAYEQYF. The CDR3 DNA is TGCAGCGTTGGTGCAACCGGGACTAGCGGGAGGGCTTACGAGCAGTACTTC.

This clonotype was counted many times. The chain joins TRBV20-1 to TRBJ2-7; 14 nucleotides agree with TRBD2. Unmatched junction bases numbered 6, after V lost 5 bases and J lost 3 bases. Germline CDR1 DFQATT, CDR2 SNEGSKA (reference sequence). The CDR3 length is 15 residues. CDR3: CSAEFGTSGSYEQYF. The CDR3 nucleotides are TGCAGTGCTGAATTCGGGACTAGCGGGAGCTACGAGCAGTACTTC.

This clonotype has only a few counts. The chain joins TRBV12-3 or TRBV12-4 to TRBJ2-3; tentatively, D is TRBD2 (6 bases). V was trimmed by 3 bases and J by 1 base, leaving 11 bases between them. There are 15 residues in the CDR3. The CDR3 DNA sequence: TGTGCCAGCAGTTTCGGGGGTCTGGGCACAGATACGCAGTATTTT. This encodes CASSFGGLGTDTQYF.

This clonotype was found a few times. This rearrangement joins TRBV4-1 to TRBJ1-2, with 9 bases that match TRBD1. CDR3 length: 13 residues. The V segment lost 3 bases and the J segment 4 bases; nucleotides outside the gene matches: 0. Germline CDR1 and CDR2: MGHRA and YSYEKL. CDR3 protein: CASSQTGGYGYTF. CDR3 DNA sequence: TGCGCCAGCAGCCAGACAGGGGGCTATGGCTACACCTTC.

With regard to this clonotype: A read error may explain this, as a much larger clone is one base away. V is TRBV7-8 and J is TRBJ2-7, with TRBD2 matching 11 bases. Germline V gene data show CDR1 as SGHVS and CDR2 as FQNEAQ. The CDR3 covers 16 residues. CDR3 in amino acids: CASSLAGTSGNYEHYF. CDR3 bases: TGTGCCAGCAGCTTAGCCGGGACTAGCGGCAACTACGAGCATTACTTC. Supplemented by reference TRBV7-8 and TRBJ2-7, the full variable domain reads GAGVSQSPRYKVAKRGQDVALRCDPISGHVSLFWYQQALGQGPEFLTYFQNEAQLDKSGLPSDRFFAERPEGSVSTLKIQRTQQEDSAVYLCASSLAGTSGNYEHYFGPGTRLTVT.

CDR3 loop: CASSLTHDQYEQYF. The CDR3 nucleotides read TGTGCCAGCAGCTTGACCCACGATCAATACGAGCAGTACTTC. This chain connects TRBV7-2 to TRBJ2-7; D not certain. The germline gives CDR1 SGHTA, CDR2 FQGNSA. Trimming took 3 bases from V and 4 from J, leaving 13 bases between them. CDR3 length: 14 residues. Using reference TRBV7-2 and TRBJ2-7 for the parts outside the CDR3, the full variable domain is GAGVSQSPSNKVTEKGKDVELRCDPISGHTALYWYRQSLGQGLEFLIYFQGNSAPDKSGLPSDRFSAERTGGSVSTLTIQRTQQEDSAVYLCASSLTHDQYEQYFGPGTRLTVT.

This clonotype was observed a few times. This rearrangement joins TRBV19 to TRBJ2-3, with 7 bases matching TRBD2. V trimming: 6 bases; J trimming: 6 bases; junction bases outside the gene matches: 9. Per germline, CDR1 LNHDA and CDR2 SQIVND (reference sequence). The CDR3 sequence is 14 residues long. This chain's CDR3 is CASRISGVQDTQYF. CDR3 nucleotide sequence: TGTGCCAGTAGAATCAGCGGGGTGCAGGATACGCAGTATTTT.